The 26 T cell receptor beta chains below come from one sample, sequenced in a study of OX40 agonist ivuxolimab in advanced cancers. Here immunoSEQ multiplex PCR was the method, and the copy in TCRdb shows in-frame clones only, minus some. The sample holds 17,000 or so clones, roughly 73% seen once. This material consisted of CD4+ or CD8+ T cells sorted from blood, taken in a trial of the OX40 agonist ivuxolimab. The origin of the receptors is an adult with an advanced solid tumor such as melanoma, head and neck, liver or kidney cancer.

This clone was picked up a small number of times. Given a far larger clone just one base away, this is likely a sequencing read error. DNA of the CDR3: TGTGCCAGCAGTTACTCGACTAGCGGGAGCACCGGGGAGCTGTTTTTT. This gives the protein CASSYSTSGSTGELFF. This chain joins TRBV6-5 and TRBJ2-2, with 12 bases identical to TRBD2. The CDR3 length is 16 residues. Germline V gene data show CDR1 as MNHEY and CDR2 as SVGAGI. Trimming took 0 bases from V and 4 from J; bases not matched to a gene: 0.

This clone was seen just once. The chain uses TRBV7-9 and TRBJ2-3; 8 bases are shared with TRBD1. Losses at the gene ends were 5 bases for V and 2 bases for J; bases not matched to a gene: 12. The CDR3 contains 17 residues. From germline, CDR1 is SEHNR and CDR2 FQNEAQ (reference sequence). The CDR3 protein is CASSPSTGGRNTDTQYF. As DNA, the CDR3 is TGTGCCAGCAGCCCCTCTACAGGGGGACGCAACACAGATACGCAGTATTTT.

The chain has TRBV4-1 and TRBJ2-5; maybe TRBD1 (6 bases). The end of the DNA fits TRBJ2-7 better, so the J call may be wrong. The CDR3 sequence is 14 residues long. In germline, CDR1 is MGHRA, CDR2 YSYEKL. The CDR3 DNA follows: TGCGCCAGCAGCCATTGGGACACATCCTACGAGCAGTACTTC. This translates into CASSHWDTSYEQYF.

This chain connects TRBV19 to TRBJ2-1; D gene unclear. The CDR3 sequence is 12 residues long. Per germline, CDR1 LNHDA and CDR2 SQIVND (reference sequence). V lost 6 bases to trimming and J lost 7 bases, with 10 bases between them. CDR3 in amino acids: CASRVGENEQFF. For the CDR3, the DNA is TGTGCCAGTAGAGTCGGAGAGAATGAGCAGTTCTTC.

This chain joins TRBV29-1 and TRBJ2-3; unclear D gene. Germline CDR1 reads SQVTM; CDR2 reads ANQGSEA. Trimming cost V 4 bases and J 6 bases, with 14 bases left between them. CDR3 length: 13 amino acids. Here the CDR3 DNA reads TGCAGCGTTGCTCGGGCCCAGTGGGATACGCAGTATTTT. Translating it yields CSVARAQWDTQYF.

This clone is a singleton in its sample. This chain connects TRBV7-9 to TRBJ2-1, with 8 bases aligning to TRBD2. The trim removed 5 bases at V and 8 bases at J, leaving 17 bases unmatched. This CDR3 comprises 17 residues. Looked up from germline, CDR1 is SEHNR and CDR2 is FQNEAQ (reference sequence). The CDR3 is CASSPRSPAGEGDEQFF. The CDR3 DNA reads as TGTGCCAGCAGCCCCCGCTCCCCAGCGGGAGAGGGGGATGAGCAGTTCTTC. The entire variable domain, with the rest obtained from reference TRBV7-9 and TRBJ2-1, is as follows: DTGVSQNPRHKITKRGQNVTFRCDPISEHNRLYWYRQTLGQGPEFLTYFQNEAQLEKSRLLSDRFSAERPKGSFSTLEIQRTEQGDSAMYLCASSPRSPAGEGDEQFFGPGTRLTVL.

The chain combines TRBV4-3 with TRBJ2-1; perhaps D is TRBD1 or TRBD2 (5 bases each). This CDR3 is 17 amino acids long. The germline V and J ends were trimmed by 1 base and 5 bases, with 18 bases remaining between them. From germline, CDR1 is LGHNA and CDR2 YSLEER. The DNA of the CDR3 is TGCGCCAGCAGCCAAGTATTAGGCAGTCGGGGCGACAATGAGCAGTTCTTC. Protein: CASSQVLGSRGDNEQFF.

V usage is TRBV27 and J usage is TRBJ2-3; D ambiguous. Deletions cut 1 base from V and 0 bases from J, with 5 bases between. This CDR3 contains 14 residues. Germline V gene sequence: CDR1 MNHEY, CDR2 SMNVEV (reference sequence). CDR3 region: CASSLFTSTDTQYF. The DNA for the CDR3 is TGTGCCAGCAGTTTATTTACTAGCACAGATACGCAGTATTTT.

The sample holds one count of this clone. Written as DNA, the CDR3 is TGTGCCAGCAGCACCCTCTGGGGACAGGGGGCGTGGGAGACCCAGTACTTC. It specifies CASSTLWGQGAWETQYF. The chain links TRBV9 to TRBJ2-5, with 12 bases lining up with TRBD1. Trimming removed 4 bases from V and 5 bases from J; junction bases left unmatched: 12. The CDR3 contains 17 residues. Germline V lookup: CDR1 SGDLS, CDR2 YYNGEE.

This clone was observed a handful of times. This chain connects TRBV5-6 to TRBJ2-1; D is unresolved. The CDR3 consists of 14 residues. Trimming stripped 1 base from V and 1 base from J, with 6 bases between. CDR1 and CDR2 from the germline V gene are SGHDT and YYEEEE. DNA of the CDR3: TGTGCCAGCAGCTTGTCCAGATCCTACAATGAGCAGTTCTTC. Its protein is CASSLSRSYNEQFF.

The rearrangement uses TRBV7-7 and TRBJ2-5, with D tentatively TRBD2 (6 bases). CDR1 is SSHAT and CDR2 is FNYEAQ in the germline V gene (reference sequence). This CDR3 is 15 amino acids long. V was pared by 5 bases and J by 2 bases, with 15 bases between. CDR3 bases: TGTGCCAGCAGCCCGGAAGTGACTAGACAAGAGACCCAGTACTTC. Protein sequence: CASSPEVTRQETQYF.

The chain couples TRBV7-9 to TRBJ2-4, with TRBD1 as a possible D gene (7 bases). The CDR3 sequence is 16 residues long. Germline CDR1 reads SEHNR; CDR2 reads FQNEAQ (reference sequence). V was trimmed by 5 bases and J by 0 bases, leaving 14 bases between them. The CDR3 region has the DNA TGTGCCAGCAGCCCACGACAGGGACTAGCCAAAAACATTCAGTACTTC. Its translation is CASSPRQGLAKNIQYF.

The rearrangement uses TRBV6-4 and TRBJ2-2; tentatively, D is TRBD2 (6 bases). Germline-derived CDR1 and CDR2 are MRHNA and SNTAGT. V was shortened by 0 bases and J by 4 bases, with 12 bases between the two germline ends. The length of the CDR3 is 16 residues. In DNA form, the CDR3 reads TGTGCCAGCAGTGACTCGGCTAGCGAGGCCACCGGGGAGCTGTTTTTT. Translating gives CASSDSASEATGELFF.

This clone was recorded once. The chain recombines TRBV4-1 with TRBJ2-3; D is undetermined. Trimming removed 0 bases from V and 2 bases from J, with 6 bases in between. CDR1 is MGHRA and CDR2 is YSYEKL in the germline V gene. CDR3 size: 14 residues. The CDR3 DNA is TGCGCCAGCAGCCAAGACACTTCCACAGATACGCAGTATTTT. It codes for CASSQDTSTDTQYF.

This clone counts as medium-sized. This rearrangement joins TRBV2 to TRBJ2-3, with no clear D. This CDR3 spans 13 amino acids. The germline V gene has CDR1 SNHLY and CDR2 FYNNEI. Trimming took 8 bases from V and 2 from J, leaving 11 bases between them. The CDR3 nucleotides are TGTGCCAGCTCTGGCGGTAACACAGATACGCAGTATTTT. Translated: CASSGGNTDTQYF. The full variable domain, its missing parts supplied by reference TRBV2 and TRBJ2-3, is EPEVTQTPSHQVTQMGQEVILRCVPISNHLYFYWYRQILGQKVEFLVSFYNNEISEKSEIFDDQFSVERPDGSNFTLKIRSTKLEDSAMYFCASSGGNTDTQYFGPGTRLTVL.

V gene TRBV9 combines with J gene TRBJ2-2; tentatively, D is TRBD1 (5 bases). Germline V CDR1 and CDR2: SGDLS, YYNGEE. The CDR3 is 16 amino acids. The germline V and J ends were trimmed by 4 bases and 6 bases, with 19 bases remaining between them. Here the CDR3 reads CASSLLIRAAAGELFF. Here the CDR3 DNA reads TGTGCCAGCAGCCTTTTAATCAGGGCCGCCGCCGGGGAGCTGTTTTTT.

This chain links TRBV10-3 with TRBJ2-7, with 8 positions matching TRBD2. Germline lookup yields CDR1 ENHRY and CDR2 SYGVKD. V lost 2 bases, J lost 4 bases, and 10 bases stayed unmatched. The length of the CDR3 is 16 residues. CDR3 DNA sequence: TGTGCCATCAGTGAGGAGGAAGCGGGAGTCGGGTACGAGCAGTACTTC. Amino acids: CAISEEEAGVGYEQYF.

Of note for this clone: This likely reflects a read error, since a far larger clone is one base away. The CDR3 region is CASSPYTTYEQYF. The CDR3 DNA is TGTGCCAGCAGCCCCTACACGACCTACGAGCAGTACTTC. The gene calls are TRBV4-2 and TRBJ2-7; D is uncertain. The ends were cut back, 4 bases at V and 2 bases at J, with 9 bases in the middle. CDR3 length: 13 amino acids. From germline, CDR1 is LGHNA and CDR2 YNFKEQ.

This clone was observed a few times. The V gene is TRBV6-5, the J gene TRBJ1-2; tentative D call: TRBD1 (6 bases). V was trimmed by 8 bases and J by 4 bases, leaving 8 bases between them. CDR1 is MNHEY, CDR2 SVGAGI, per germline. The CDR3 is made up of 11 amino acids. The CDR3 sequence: CASSDSYGYTF. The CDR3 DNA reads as TGTGCCAGCTCGGACAGCTATGGCTACACCTTC.

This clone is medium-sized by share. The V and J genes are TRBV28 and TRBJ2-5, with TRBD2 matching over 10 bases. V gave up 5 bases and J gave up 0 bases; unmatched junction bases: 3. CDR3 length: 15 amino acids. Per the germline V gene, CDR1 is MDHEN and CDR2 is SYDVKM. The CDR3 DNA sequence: TGTGCCAGCAGTCCCGGGACTAGCGACCAAGAGACCCAGTACTTC. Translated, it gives CASSPGTSDQETQYF.

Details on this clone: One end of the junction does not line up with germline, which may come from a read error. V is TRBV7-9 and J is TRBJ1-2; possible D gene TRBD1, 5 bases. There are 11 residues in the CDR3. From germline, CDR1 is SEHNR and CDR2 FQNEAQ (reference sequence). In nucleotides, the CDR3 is TGTGCCAGCAGCTTGGAGGGACGGTTCTACTTC. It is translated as CASSLEGRFYF.

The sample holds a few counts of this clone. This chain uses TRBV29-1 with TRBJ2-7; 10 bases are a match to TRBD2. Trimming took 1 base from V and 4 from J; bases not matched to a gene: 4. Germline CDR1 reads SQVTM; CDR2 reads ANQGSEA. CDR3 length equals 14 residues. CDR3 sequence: CSVEASSGSYEQYF. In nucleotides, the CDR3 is TGCAGCGTTGAAGCATCTAGCGGGAGTTACGAGCAGTACTTC.

The CDR3 protein is CASSFTTGTGGLGYTF. The CDR3 nucleotides are TGTGCCAGCAGCTTCACCACCGGGACAGGGGGTCTTGGCTACACCTTC. The V and J genes are TRBV7-9 and TRBJ1-2, with 11 bases that match TRBD1. J lost 7 bases, V lost 3 bases, and 10 bases had no gene match. CDR3 length equals 16 residues. From germline, CDR1 is SEHNR and CDR2 FQNEAQ (reference sequence).

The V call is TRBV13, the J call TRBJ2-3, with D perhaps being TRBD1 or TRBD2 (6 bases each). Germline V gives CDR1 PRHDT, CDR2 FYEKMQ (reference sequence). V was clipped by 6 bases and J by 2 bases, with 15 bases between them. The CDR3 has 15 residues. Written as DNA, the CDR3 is TGTGCCAGCAGTGAAGGGCGGGGACACACAGATACGCAGTATTTT. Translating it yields CASSEGRGHTDTQYF.

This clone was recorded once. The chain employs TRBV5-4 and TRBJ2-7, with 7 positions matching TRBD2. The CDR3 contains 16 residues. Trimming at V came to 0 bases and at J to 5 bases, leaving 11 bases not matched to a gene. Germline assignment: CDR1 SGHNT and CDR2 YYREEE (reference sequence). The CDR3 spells CASSLAASGSLNEQYF. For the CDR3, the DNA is TGTGCCAGCAGCTTGGCAGCTAGCGGATCGTTGAACGAGCAGTACTTC.

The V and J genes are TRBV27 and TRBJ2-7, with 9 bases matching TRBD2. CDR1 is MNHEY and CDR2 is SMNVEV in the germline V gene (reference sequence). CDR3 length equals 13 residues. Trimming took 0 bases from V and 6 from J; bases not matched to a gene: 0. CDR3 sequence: CASSLSSGSEQYF. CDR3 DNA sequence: TGTGCCAGCAGTTTATCTAGCGGGAGCGAGCAGTACTTC.